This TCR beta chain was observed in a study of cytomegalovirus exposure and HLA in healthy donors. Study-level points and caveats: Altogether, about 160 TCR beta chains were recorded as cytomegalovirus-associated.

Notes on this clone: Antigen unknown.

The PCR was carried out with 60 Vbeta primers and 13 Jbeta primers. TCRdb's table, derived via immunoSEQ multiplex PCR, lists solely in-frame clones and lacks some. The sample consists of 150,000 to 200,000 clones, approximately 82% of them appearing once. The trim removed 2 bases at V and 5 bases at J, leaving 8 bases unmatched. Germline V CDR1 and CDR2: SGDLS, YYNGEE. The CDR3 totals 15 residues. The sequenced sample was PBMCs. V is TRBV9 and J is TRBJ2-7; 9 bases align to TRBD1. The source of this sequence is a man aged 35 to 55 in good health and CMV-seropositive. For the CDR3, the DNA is TGTGCCAGCAGCGTGGGAGGGACAGGGAGGGACGAGCAGTACTTC. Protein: CASSVGGTGRDEQYF. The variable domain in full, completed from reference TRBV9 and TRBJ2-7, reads DSGVTQTPKHLITATGQRVTLRCSPRSGDLSVYWYQQSLDQGLQFLIQYYNGEERAKGNILERFSAQQFPDLHSELNLSSLELGDSALYFCASSVGGTGRDEQYFGPGTRLTVT.